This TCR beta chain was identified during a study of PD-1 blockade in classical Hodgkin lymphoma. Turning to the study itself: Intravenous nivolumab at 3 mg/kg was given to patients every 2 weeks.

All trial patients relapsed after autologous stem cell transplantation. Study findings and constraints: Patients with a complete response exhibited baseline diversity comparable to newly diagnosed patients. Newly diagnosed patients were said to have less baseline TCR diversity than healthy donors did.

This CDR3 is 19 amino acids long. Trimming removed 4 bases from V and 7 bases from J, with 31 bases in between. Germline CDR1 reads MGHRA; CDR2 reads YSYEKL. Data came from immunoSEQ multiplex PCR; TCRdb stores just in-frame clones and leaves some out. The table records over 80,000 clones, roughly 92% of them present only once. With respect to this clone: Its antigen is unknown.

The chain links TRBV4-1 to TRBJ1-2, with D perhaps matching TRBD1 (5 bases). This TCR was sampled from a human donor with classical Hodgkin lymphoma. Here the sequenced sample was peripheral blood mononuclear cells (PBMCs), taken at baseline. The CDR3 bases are TGCGCCAGCAGCCTGACTAGCTTTGAGAGGGACGGATCAAACCGTGGCTACACCTTC. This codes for CASSLTSFERDGSNRGYTF.